This entry lists 30 T cell receptor beta chains sequenced from one sample in a study of blood T cell repertoires in COVID-19. Repertoires were generated with immunoSEQ multiplex PCR, while TCRdb's copy carries only in-frame clones and drops some. In the table there are approximately 300,000 clones, approximately 84% of which are singletons. Sequenced input: PBMCs or T cells enriched from blood (not recorded which). These TCRs come from a man under 40 who had recovered from COVID-19.

This chain links TRBV5-4 with TRBJ2-7; the match to TRBD2 covers 9 bases. The CDR3 contains 15 residues. Trimming removed 5 bases from V and 4 bases from J; junction bases left unmatched: 10. Germline CDR1 reads SGHNT; CDR2 reads YYREEE (reference sequence). CDR3 protein: CASSLPSSGGYEQYF. The CDR3, as DNA: TGTGCCAGCAGTTTACCAAGTAGCGGGGGTTACGAGCAGTACTTC.

The genes are TRBV4-1 and TRBJ1-1, with D perhaps TRBD1 (6 bases). The CDR3 is 17 residues long. V was pared by 0 bases and J by 1 base, with 15 bases between. Germline loops: CDR1 MGHRA, CDR2 YSYEKL. CDR3 coding DNA: TGCGCCAGCAGCCAAGAAAACTACAGGGTGGGGAACACTGAAGCTTTCTTT. Protein: CASSQENYRVGNTEAFF.

The chain links TRBV6-2 or TRBV6-3 to TRBJ2-7; 7 nucleotides match TRBD2. The V and J ends lost 4 bases and 3 bases, in that order; junction bases with no gene match: 9. Looked up from germline, CDR1 is MNHEY and CDR2 is SVGEGT. This CDR3 is 15 amino acids long. CDR3 residues: CASSSPGGRHYEQYF. For the CDR3, the DNA is TGTGCCAGCAGTTCACCCGGGGGGAGACACTACGAGCAGTACTTC.

The J gene is TRBJ2-4, the V gene TRBV18, with D perhaps TRBD1 (6 bases). Trimming removed 5 bases from V and 11 bases from J, with 16 bases in between. The CDR3 is 13 amino acids. The germline CDR1 and CDR2 sequences are KGHSH and LQKENI. DNA for the CDR3: TGTGCCAGCTCATCCGACAGGACGGAGGTTCAGTACTTC. It translates to CASSSDRTEVQYF. The whole variable domain, filled in from reference TRBV18 and TRBJ2-4, reads NAGVMQNPRHLVRRRGQEARLRCSPMKGHSHVYWYRQLPEEGLKFMVYLQKENIIDESGMPKERFSAEFPKEGPSILRIQQVVRGDSAAYFCASSSDRTEVQYFGAGTRLSVL.

The rearrangement joins TRBV10-2 to TRBJ1-4; D is perhaps TRBD1 (5 bases). CDR3 length: 19 residues. CDR1 and CDR2 from the germline V gene are WSHSY and SAAADI. V was cut by 0 bases and J by 4 bases, with 21 bases left in between. Here the CDR3 reads CASSESSGRATSYNEKLFF. The CDR3 DNA is TGCGCCAGCAGTGAGTCATCGGGCAGGGCCACCTCATATAATGAAAAACTGTTTTTT.

This clone appeared a single time. The V call is TRBV10-3, the J call TRBJ2-1; 8 bases match TRBD2. Germline CDR1 and CDR2: ENHRY and SYGVKD. The CDR3 is 13 residues long. The J segment lost 9 bases and the V segment lost 3 bases, leaving 4 bases of the junction unmatched. CDR3 bases: TGTGCCATCAGTGATCGGGGGGGAGCTGAGCAGTTCTTC. Translation: CAISDRGGAEQFF.

The sample holds one count of this clone. The V gene is TRBV11-1, the J gene TRBJ2-2; 9 bases fit TRBD1. Germline V lookup: CDR1 SGHAT, CDR2 FQDESV (reference sequence). With 3 bases clipped from V and 2 bases from J, the junction kept 4 bases outside the gene matches. This CDR3 has 16 amino acids. The CDR3 nucleotides read TGTGCCAGCAGCTTGCGGACAGGGGCTAACACCGGGGAGCTGTTTTTT. It yields the protein CASSLRTGANTGELFF.

The gene calls are TRBV19 and TRBJ2-2; 8 bases align to TRBD2. The CDR3 covers 15 residues. Trimming cost V 10 bases and J 6 bases; bases outside gene matches: 13. In germline, CDR1 is LNHDA, CDR2 SQIVND (reference sequence). This chain's CDR3 is CATADGGARAGELFF. For the CDR3, the DNA is TGTGCCACCGCCGACGGGGGGGCCCGGGCCGGGGAGCTGTTTTTT.

This clone was observed a handful of times. The J gene is TRBJ2-1, the V gene TRBV2; D is perhaps TRBD2 (7 bases). Looked up from germline, CDR1 is SNHLY and CDR2 is FYNNEI. The germline V and J ends were trimmed by 4 bases and 8 bases, with 15 bases remaining between them. The CDR3 sequence is 14 residues long. The CDR3 is CASSAGGPGHEQFF. CDR3 nucleotide sequence: TGTGCCAGCAGTGCCGGGGGGCCGGGACATGAGCAGTTCTTC.

This clone is a singleton in its sample. V is TRBV30 and J is TRBJ2-7, with a possible D match to TRBD1 (5 bases). Germline loops: CDR1 GTSNPN, CDR2 SVGIG (reference sequence). The length of the CDR3 is 13 residues. V was trimmed by 1 base and J by 4 bases, leaving 11 bases between them. This chain's CDR3 is CAWSAGRVYEQYF. CDR3 nucleotides: TGTGCCTGGAGTGCGGGCAGGGTATACGAGCAGTACTTC.

This chain connects TRBV6-5 to TRBJ1-2, with D unresolved. Germline values: CDR1 MNHEY, CDR2 SVGAGI. V dropped 6 bases and J dropped 0 bases, with 11 bases sitting between them. This CDR3 spans 14 amino acids. CDR3 DNA: TGTGCCAGCAGATCAATCGGGGCTAACTATGGCTACACCTTC. Protein product: CASRSIGANYGYTF.

Comment on this clone: Other DNA sequences in this sample translate to the same CDR3. V is TRBV4-1 and J is TRBJ2-7, with D possibly TRBD1 on 7 matching bases. Germline assignment: CDR1 MGHRA and CDR2 YSYEKL. Trimming shortened V by 1 base and J by 1 base, and 11 bases separated the two germline ends. This CDR3 is built from 15 residues. The CDR3 DNA is TGCGCCAGCAGCCAAGTCCAGGGGGGATCCTACGAGCAGTACTTC. It translates to CASSQVQGGSYEQYF.

This clone occurred once. The chain couples TRBV11-3 to TRBJ2-7, with unresolved D. The V end was cut by 1 base, the J end by 5 bases, with 6 bases between. The CDR3 contains 12 residues. CDR1 and CDR2 from the germline V gene are SGHNT and YENEEA. CDR3 region: CASSLGRNEQYF. The CDR3 nucleotides read TGTGCCAGCAGCTTAGGGCGGAACGAGCAGTACTTC.

The rearrangement links TRBV11-2 to TRBJ1-1; D is unresolved. The V end was cut by 5 bases, the J end by 2 bases, with 9 bases between. From germline, CDR1 is SGHAT and CDR2 FQNNGV. The CDR3 consists of 13 residues. The CDR3 is CASSRSTNTEAFF. CDR3 nucleotides: TGTGCCAGCAGCCGATCGACAAACACTGAAGCTTTCTTT.

The chain recombines TRBV12-3 or TRBV12-4 with TRBJ2-1; D not resolved. The CDR3 runs to 13 residues. The V end was cut by 5 bases, the J end by 0 bases, with 5 bases between. The CDR3 nucleotides are TGTGCCAGCAGTCCCGGCTCCTACAATGAGCAGTTCTTC. This translates into CASSPGSYNEQFF.

A few counts support this clone. The chain uses TRBV2 and TRBJ1-2, with D maybe TRBD1 (5 bases). Looked up from germline, CDR1 is SNHLY and CDR2 is FYNNEI. V was trimmed by 4 bases and J by 3 bases, leaving 9 bases between them. The CDR3 spans 13 residues. CDR3 sequence reads: CASSATVDYGYTF. In nucleotides, the CDR3 is TGTGCCAGCAGTGCGACAGTAGACTATGGCTACACCTTC.

The chain couples TRBV28 to TRBJ2-7, with a possible D match to TRBD2 (7 bases). CDR3 length: 15 residues. Per germline, CDR1 MDHEN and CDR2 SYDVKM. Trimming removed 3 bases at V and 6 bases at J, with 18 bases between. The CDR3 is CASSFGGRSVGEQYF. CDR3 sequence (DNA): TGTGCCAGCAGTTTCGGGGGGCGTTCTGTCGGCGAGCAGTACTTC.

V is TRBV3-1 (or the pseudogene TRBV3-2) and J is TRBJ2-4, with 8 positions matching TRBD2. The V gene's germline CDR1 is LGHDT and CDR2 YNNKEL (reference sequence). The length of the CDR3 is 17 residues. V shed 4 bases, J shed 2 bases, and the junction held 10 bases outside the gene matches. Here the CDR3 DNA reads TGTGCCAGCAGCCGAGCGGGGGTCATCGGAACCAAAAACATTCAGTACTTC. Translating it yields CASSRAGVIGTKNIQYF.

This rearrangement joins TRBV13 to TRBJ2-5, with 10 bases aligning to TRBD1. The CDR3 has 15 amino acids. With 5 bases clipped from V and 1 base from J, the junction kept 4 bases outside the gene matches. Per the germline V gene, CDR1 is PRHDT and CDR2 is FYEKMQ (reference sequence). The DNA for the CDR3 is TGTGCCAGCAGCACCCGGACAGGGGGCCAAGAGACCCAGTACTTC. It codes for CASSTRTGGQETQYF.

CDR3 sequence (DNA): TGTGCCAGCCTTCCAGGACAGGGGGGTAAAGAAAAACTGTTTTTT. It encodes CASLPGQGGKEKLFF. This rearrangement joins TRBV2 to TRBJ1-4, with 10 bases aligning to TRBD1. The CDR3 runs 15 residues. Looked up from germline, CDR1 is SNHLY and CDR2 is FYNNEI. V dropped 8 bases and J dropped 8; count of bases not matched to a gene: 11.

The chain couples TRBV11-2 to TRBJ1-2, with TRBD1 as a possible D gene (6 bases). The length of the CDR3 is 14 residues. Germline assignment: CDR1 SGHAT and CDR2 FQNNGV. V was cut by 5 bases and J by 4 bases, with 14 bases left in between. The CDR3 sequence: CASSPTTRGYGYTF. The CDR3 nucleotides are TGTGCCAGCAGCCCCACCACCAGGGGCTATGGCTACACCTTC.

The chain links TRBV18 to TRBJ1-6; D may be TRBD1 (5 bases). The CDR3 is 16 residues long. Germline-derived CDR1 and CDR2 are KGHSH and LQKENI. V gave up 3 bases and J gave up 6 bases, with 15 bases separating them. In DNA form, the CDR3 reads TGTGCCAGCTCACCGCGTCAGCAGGGTTTTAATTCACCCCTCCACTTT. Amino acid sequence: CASSPRQQGFNSPLHF.

In its sample, this clone was seen many times. The V and J genes are TRBV4-1 and TRBJ2-7, with 8 bases lining up with TRBD2. CDR3 size: 15 residues. Trimming at V came to 5 bases and at J to 6 bases, leaving 12 bases not matched to a gene. Germline values: CDR1 MGHRA, CDR2 YSYEKL. The CDR3 loop reads CASSSLGGGGVEQYF. Here the CDR3 DNA reads TGCGCCAGCAGCTCCCTCGGGGGGGGAGGGGTCGAGCAGTACTTC.

The chain carries TRBV7-9 and TRBJ2-5; 9 bases match TRBD2. The CDR3 sequence is 16 residues long. Trimming removed 5 bases from V and 6 bases from J; junction bases left unmatched: 13. CDR1 is SEHNR, CDR2 FQNEAQ, per germline (reference sequence). The CDR3 sequence is CASSTQWAGGPQTQYF. The CDR3 nucleotides are TGTGCCAGCAGCACTCAATGGGCGGGAGGGCCCCAGACCCAGTACTTC.

The gene calls are TRBV10-2 and TRBJ1-2; possible D gene TRBD1, 5 bases. The germline V gene encodes CDR1 WSHSY and CDR2 SAAADI. V lost 0 bases to trimming and J lost 3 bases, with 11 bases between them. This CDR3 comprises 15 residues. The CDR3 region is CASSESVGADYGYTF. CDR3 in DNA: TGCGCCAGCAGTGAGTCGGTAGGGGCGGACTATGGCTACACCTTC.

In its sample, this clone was seen a few times. The chain couples TRBV11-2 to TRBJ2-1; 8 bases map to TRBD2. The CDR3 extends over 18 amino acids. V lost 2 bases and J lost 0; bases outside the gene matches: 9. The germline gives CDR1 SGHAT, CDR2 FQNNGV. As DNA, the CDR3 is TGTGCCAGCAGCTTATATTTTAGCGGGGTTAACTCCTACAATGAGCAGTTCTTC. Protein: CASSLYFSGVNSYNEQFF.

V gene TRBV5-1 combines with J gene TRBJ2-1, with TRBD1 matching 8 bases. Per the germline V gene, CDR1 is SGHRS and CDR2 is YFSETQ. V was clipped by 4 bases and J by 6 bases; unmatched bases: 9. The CDR3 loop spans 15 amino acids. CDR3 nucleotide sequence: TGCGCCAGCAGCCCGGGACAGGTACAGCTCAATGAGCAGTTCTTC. It is translated as CASSPGQVQLNEQFF.

This chain uses TRBV2 with TRBJ2-7; D uncertain. Trimming took off 9 bases at V and 3 bases at J, with 9 bases between the two ends. Germline CDR1 SNHLY, CDR2 FYNNEI. This CDR3 contains 11 residues. The CDR3 region has the DNA TGTGCCAGTACCCCGGGCTACGAGCAGTACTTC. Amino acids: CASTPGYEQYF.

V and J are TRBV6-1 and TRBJ1-6; TRBD1 aligns across 10 bases. There are 16 residues in the CDR3. Germline assignment: CDR1 MNHNS and CDR2 SASEGT. Losses at the gene ends were 3 bases for V and 15 bases for J; bases not matched to a gene: 14. The CDR3 coding sequence is TGTGCCAGCAGTGAGAGGAAAAGGACAGGGGGGGCACGCCTCCACTTT. Its translation: CASSERKRTGGARLHF.

This clone was picked up one time. The J gene is TRBJ1-6, the V gene TRBV6-1, with 10 positions matching TRBD1. The CDR3 spans 16 residues. V trimming: 3 bases; J trimming: 5 bases; junction bases outside the gene matches: 4. In germline, CDR1 is MNHNS, CDR2 SASEGT. CDR3 DNA: TGTGCCAGCAGTGACCGACAGGGGGCAAATAATTCACCCCTCCACTTT. Protein product: CASSDRQGANNSPLHF.